This T cell receptor (beta chain) derives from a study of blood T cell repertoires in COVID-19. As for the study in general: PBMCs, B-cell-depleted T cells, or T cells provided the cDNA or gDNA that made up the material.

Losses at the gene ends were 0 bases for V and 2 bases for J; bases not matched to a gene: 9. Germline-derived CDR1 and CDR2 are PRHDT and FYEKMQ (reference sequence). This CDR3 has 18 amino acids. Original processing notes: Amplification of reference gene primers was used by the study to estimate nucleated cell counts. Profiled with immunoSEQ multiplex PCR; TCRdb holds only in-frame clones, not every one. V and J calls and clone size come straight from that table; D and trimming were deduced from the DNA. The data show fewer than 350,000 clones, with 85% to 90% seen just once and 4.1% held by the top ten. Residents of approximately 25 US areas, aged roughly 18 to 95 years, made up the participants. Participant reports of clinical history set cohort assignment.

V usage is TRBV13 and J usage is TRBJ2-3, with 9 bases matching TRBD2. The sequence was obtained from a woman aged 25 to 39 with acute COVID-19. What was sequenced was PBMCs or T cells enriched from blood (not recorded which). CDR3 nucleotides: TGTGCCAGCAGCTTAGGCAGGACTAGCGACATTTACACAGATACGCAGTATTTT. Protein: CASSLGRTSDIYTDTQYF.